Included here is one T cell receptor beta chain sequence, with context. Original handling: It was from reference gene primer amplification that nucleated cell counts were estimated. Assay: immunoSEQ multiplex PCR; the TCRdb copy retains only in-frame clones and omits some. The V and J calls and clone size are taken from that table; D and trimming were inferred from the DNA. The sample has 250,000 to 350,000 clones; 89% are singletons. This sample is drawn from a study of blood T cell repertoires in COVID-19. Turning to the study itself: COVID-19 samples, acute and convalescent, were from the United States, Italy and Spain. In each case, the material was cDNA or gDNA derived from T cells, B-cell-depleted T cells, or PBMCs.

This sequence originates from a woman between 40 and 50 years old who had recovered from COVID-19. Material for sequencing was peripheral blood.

CDR3: CASSEGQGRYGYTF. The CDR3 nucleotides are TGTGCCAGCAGCGAGGGACAGGGTCGGTATGGCTACACCTTC. V gene TRBV9 combines with J gene TRBJ1-2; TRBD1 matches at 9 bases. CDR1 and CDR2 (germline): SGDLS, YYNGEE. V lost 3 bases and J lost 5; bases outside the gene matches: 5. The CDR3 runs to 14 residues. The full variable domain, rest sourced from reference TRBV9 and TRBJ1-2, is DSGVTQTPKHLITATGQRVTLRCSPRSGDLSVYWYQQSLDQGLQFLIQYYNGEERAKGNILERFSAQQFPDLHSELNLSSLELGDSALYFCASSEGQGRYGYTFGSGTRLTVV.